This TCR beta chain was found in a study of graft-versus-host responses after intestinal transplantation. Across the whole study: Recipients were all induced with anti-thymocyte globulin, then given tacrolimus and steroids for around three years. Whole-study findings and limits: GvH clones were found in recipient marrow; some appeared first in ileum or blood. The highest levels of circulating GvH clones went along with early declines in HvG clones after transplant.

In germline, CDR1 is PRHDT, CDR2 FYEKMQ (reference sequence). This CDR3 has 13 residues. Trimming removed 3 bases from V and 4 bases from J, with 4 bases in between. Remarks on this clone: Its specificity is not known.

TCRdb's table, derived via immunoSEQ multiplex PCR, lists solely in-frame clones and lacks some. The sample includes under 150,000 clones, more than 90% of them seen just once. Specimen: unstimulated CD4+ T cells sorted from spleen or lymph node cells, collected before intestinal transplant. The sequence was collected from a human donor who received an intestinal transplant. The chain has TRBV13 and TRBJ2-6; D unclear. The CDR3 sequence: CASSFGGANVLTF. In DNA, the CDR3 is TGTGCCAGCAGCTTCGGGGGGGCCAACGTCCTGACTTTC.